The rows below give T cell receptor beta chains drawn from one sample of a study of T cell changes during pregnancy in multiple sclerosis. Repertoires were generated with immunoSEQ multiplex PCR, while TCRdb's copy carries only in-frame clones and drops some. The repertoire holds about 24,000 clones, with roughly 85% as singletons. The sequencing used CD8+ T cells from peripheral blood mononuclear cells, collected in the first trimester of pregnancy. These receptors were taken from a female donor in good health, enrolled as a control in a pregnancy study. The conserved cysteine and the conserved F or W are not part of the CDR3 here.

V gene | CDR3 protein
TRBV2 | ASSEWDRGRGVNEKLF
TRBV15 | ATSRSRDSVLETQY
TRBV5-5 | ASSRGGAYNEKLF
TRBV6-5 | ASSRTGENSPLH
TRBV5-1 | ASSLFIGEQF
TRBV28 | ASSLFGGRQSTWT
TRBV7-5 | ARSLAGGNNSPLH
TRBV28 | ASSKTGTGANYGYT
TRBV5-1 | ASSPATGFGGNTIY
TRBV18 | ASSPDRTYEQY
TRBV7-9 | ASSLGGTPMDTQY
TRBV4-1 | ASSQEGRGGNEQY
TRBV25-1 | ASSESTVNIQY
TRBV5-4 | AISDRGQNGELF
TRBV2 | ASAWTGSNEKLF
TRBV4-1 | ASSQGAGAPYEQY
TRBV27 | ASSPVGSLQPQH
TRBV7-8 | ASSLGRTATNTEAF
TRBV4-2 | ASSLRAGVVGNEQF
TRBV5-4 | ASSLAGIDGYT
TRBV7-6 | ASSPLGTAPIHNEQF
TRBV29-1 | SVPGLYEQY
TRBV6-1 | ATLSEKLF
TRBV29-1 | SVDGDRGNNEQF
TRBV4-2 | ASSQAREQY
TRBV4-2 | ASSHVTSNTGELF
TRBV23-1 | ASSQSFGGPWVYEQY
TRBV4-1 | ASSQDRVSSSYEQY
TRBV7-9 | ASSGRGSYNEQF